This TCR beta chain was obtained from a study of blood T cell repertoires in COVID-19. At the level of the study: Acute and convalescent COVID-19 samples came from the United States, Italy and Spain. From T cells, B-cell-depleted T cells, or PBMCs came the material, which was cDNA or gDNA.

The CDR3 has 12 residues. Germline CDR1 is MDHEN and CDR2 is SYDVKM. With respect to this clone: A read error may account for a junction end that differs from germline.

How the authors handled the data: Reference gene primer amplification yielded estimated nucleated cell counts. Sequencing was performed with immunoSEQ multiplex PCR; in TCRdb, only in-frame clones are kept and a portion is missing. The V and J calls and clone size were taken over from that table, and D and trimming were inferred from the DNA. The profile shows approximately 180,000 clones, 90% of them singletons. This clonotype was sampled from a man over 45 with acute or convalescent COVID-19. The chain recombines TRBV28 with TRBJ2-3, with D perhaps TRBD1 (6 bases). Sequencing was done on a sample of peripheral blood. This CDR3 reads CTSRTATDTQYF. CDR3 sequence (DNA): TGTACCAGTCGGACAGCTACAGATACGCAGTATTTT.